One and the same sample provided the 27 T cell receptor beta chains below, sequenced in a study of T-cell memory formation after mild COVID-19 (dated by TCRdb to about 2021). Receptor libraries were prepared by 5' RACE. The instrument given in TCRdb is Illumina NovaSeq 6000. Clones were called with MiXCR by TCRdb after fastp trimmed the public reads at Q25, and only in-frame beta chains were retained. Every CDR3 protein is listed once, alongside the most common genes and DNA of its rows. In all, the sample holds 40,000 or so distinct CDR3 sequences, and around 6.6% of those were seen once. The ten most abundant clones make up 0.65% to 0.85% of the sample. The sequencing sample was made of PBMCs or a T cell subset sorted from them (not recorded which). These TCRs come from an adult who had mild COVID-19 (a few samples of this study predate the infection). The sample titles of this study are shuffled in the database, so cell type and time point are left out.

This clonotype has ten or more counts. The J gene is TRBJ1-1, the V gene TRBV7-9; D is ambiguous. Germline lookup yields CDR1 SEHNR and CDR2 FQNEAQ (reference sequence). The CDR3 is 12 amino acids. V was shortened by 2 bases and J by 7 bases, with 8 bases between the two germline ends. CDR3: CASSLILSEAFF. In DNA, the CDR3 is TGTGCCAGCAGCTTAATCCTCAGTGAAGCTTTCTTT.

Remarks on this clonotype: A single base separates this from a much larger clone, so it may be a read error. The chain has TRBV12-3 or TRBV12-4 and TRBJ2-1; TRBD2 matches at 9 bases. With V trimmed by 5 bases and J by 14 bases, 19 bases remained unmatched. The CDR3 is 16 residues long. CDR3 nucleotide sequence: TGTGCCAGCAGTCTAAGCCCTGGTTCGCGGGAGGGCGAGAAGTTCTTC. It codes for CASSLSPGSREGEKFF.

This clonotype was seen at least ten times. This sequence joins TRBV6-5 and TRBJ2-6, with D perhaps matching TRBD1 (5 bases). V lost 5 bases to trimming and J lost 0 bases, with 11 bases between them. The length of the CDR3 is 16 residues. Germline assignment: CDR1 MNHEY and CDR2 SVGAGI. In nucleotides, the CDR3 is TGTGCCAGCAGTGTCACAGGTAGCTCTGGGGCCAACGTCCTGACTTTC. Translating it yields CASSVTGSSGANVLTF.

This chain uses TRBV29-1 with TRBJ2-4; a possible D gene is TRBD2 (5 bases). V was shortened by 1 base and J by 9 bases, with 16 bases between the two germline ends. CDR1 SQVTM and CDR2 ANQGSEA come from the germline V gene. CDR3 size: 14 residues. Here the CDR3 DNA reads TGCAGCGTTGAAGGTCGTCGGGGTTCGAGCATTCAGTACTTC. Its protein product is CSVEGRRGSSIQYF.

This clonotype was counted ten times or more. V and J are TRBV2 and TRBJ1-5, with D perhaps TRBD1 (6 bases). With 7 bases removed from V and 0 bases from J, the gap between germline ends came to 13 bases. CDR1 is SNHLY and CDR2 is FYNNEI in the germline V gene. CDR3 size: 15 residues. In DNA form, the CDR3 reads TGTGCCAGCACTAGAGGACAGAATAGCAATCAGCCCCAGCATTTT. Translated, it gives CASTRGQNSNQPQHF. The whole variable domain, remainder taken from reference TRBV2 and TRBJ1-5, is EPEVTQTPSHQVTQMGQEVILRCVPISNHLYFYWYRQILGQKVEFLVSFYNNEISEKSEIFDDQFSVERPDGSNFTLKIRSTKLEDSAMYFCASTRGQNSNQPQHFGDGTRLSIL.

This chain uses TRBV15 with TRBJ1-1; D is uncertain. Germline CDR1 and CDR2: LNHNV and YYDKDF (reference sequence). Between the trimmed V and J ends, which lost 3 bases and 1 base, there was a span of 6 bases. The CDR3 is 13 residues long. The DNA for the CDR3 is TGTGCCACCAGCAGGTCGGAGAACACTGAAGCTTTCTTT. Translated: CATSRSENTEAFF.

This clonotype was picked up a small number of times. The gene calls are TRBV5-1 and TRBJ1-1, with 11 bases matching TRBD1. The CDR3 contains 13 residues. Germline CDR1 reads SGHRS; CDR2 reads YFSETQ. The junction had 5 bases not matched to a gene; V was cut back by 3 bases and J by 10 bases. This CDR3 is CASSSGGTGGAFF. The CDR3 DNA sequence: TGCGCCAGCAGCTCGGGTGGGACAGGGGGAGCTTTCTTT.

This clonotype occurred a few times. This rearrangement joins TRBV7-2 to TRBJ2-3, with a possible D match to TRBD1 (5 bases). V lost 5 bases and J 1 base, leaving 31 bases between the germline ends. The CDR3 covers 21 residues. Germline V gene sequence: CDR1 SGHTA, CDR2 FQGNSA. CDR3 nucleotides: TGTGCCAGCAGCCGGCGGACCCGCGGATATTACCTAGAAGGGGGCACAGATACGCAGTATTTT. As protein: CASSRRTRGYYLEGGTDTQYF.

This clonotype was counted ten times or more. The chain couples TRBV7-3 to TRBJ2-7; 7 bases agree with TRBD1. The J segment lost 3 bases and the V segment lost 2 bases, leaving 1 base of the junction unmatched. This CDR3 has 13 residues. Germline V gene sequence: CDR1 SGHTA, CDR2 FQGTGA. DNA of the CDR3: TGTGCCAGCAGCTTAGGACAGGACTACGAGCAGTACTTC. Protein sequence: CASSLGQDYEQYF.

The table lists this clonotype with many counts. CDR3 DNA: TGTGCCAGCAGCTTAGCATGGGGCACTGAAGCTTTCTTT. The encoded protein is CASSLAWGTEAFF. The chain recombines TRBV7-9 with TRBJ1-1; D call uncertain. Trimming stripped 0 bases from V and 4 bases from J, with 6 bases between. Germline loops: CDR1 SEHNR, CDR2 FQNEAQ (reference sequence). This CDR3 is 13 amino acids long.

A remark on this clonotype: A much larger clonotype is one base distant, so this may be a read error. The chain couples TRBV7-9 to TRBJ2-1; TRBD1 might be the D (5 bases). This CDR3 region has 12 residues. CDR1 SEHNR and CDR2 FQNEAQ come from the germline V gene (reference sequence). The CDR3 loop reads CASINEESGQYF. CDR3 sequence (DNA): TGTGCCAGCATTAACGAGGAATCCGGACAATACTTC.

This clonotype was seen a few times. The rearrangement uses TRBV20-1 and TRBJ2-7, with 7 bases fitting TRBD1. The CDR3 has 15 amino acids. The germline gives CDR1 DFQATT, CDR2 SNEGSKA (reference sequence). V dropped 6 bases and J dropped 0; count of bases not matched to a gene: 11. In DNA, the CDR3 is TGCAGTGCACTGACAGGGAAACACAGCTCCTACGAGCAGTACTTC. The encoded protein is CSALTGKHSSYEQYF.

This clonotype was counted many times. One end of the junction does not line up with germline, which may come from a read error. The rearrangement links TRBV7-6 to TRBJ2-5; 9 bases align to TRBD2. CDR1 and CDR2 from the germline V gene are SGHVS and FNYEAQ. The CDR3 contains 14 residues. This CDR3 is CASSLNKGYSGSAF. In DNA form, the CDR3 reads TGTGCCAGCAGCTTGAACAAGGGGTATAGCGGGAGCGCTTTC.

The table lists this clonotype with a few counts. The gene calls are TRBV4-3 and TRBJ2-6; D unclear. The V gene's germline CDR1 is LGHNA and CDR2 YSLEER. V shed 0 bases and J shed 2 bases, with 8 bases lying between them. The CDR3 is made up of 16 amino acids. In DNA form, the CDR3 reads TGCGCCAGCAGCCAAGAAACGACTCCTGGGGCCAACGTCCTGACTTTC. Its protein is CASSQETTPGANVLTF.

V usage is TRBV3-1 and J usage is TRBJ2-5, with TRBD2 matching over 7 bases. Germline CDR1 reads LGHDT; CDR2 reads YNNKEL (reference sequence). The ends lost 0 bases at V and 9 bases at J; junction bases unmatched: 7. This CDR3 contains 14 residues. The DNA of the CDR3 is TGTGCCAGCAGCCAAGATTCTAGCGGCCGGGCCCAGTACTTC. It encodes CASSQDSSGRAQYF.

This clonotype was counted a few times. The chain is built from TRBV11-2 and TRBJ2-5; TRBD2 matches 11 bases. Trimming at V came to 5 bases and at J to 4 bases, leaving 3 bases not matched to a gene. Germline assignment: CDR1 SGHAT and CDR2 FQNNGV. The CDR3 is made up of 14 amino acids. The CDR3 DNA sequence: TGTGCCAGCAGCCGAGGACTAGCGGGAGAGACCCAGTACTTC. As protein: CASSRGLAGETQYF.

V gene TRBV3-1 combines with J gene TRBJ2-5; possible D gene TRBD1, 6 bases. With 1 base removed from V and 4 bases from J, the gap between germline ends came to 16 bases. Germline assignment: CDR1 LGHDT and CDR2 YNNKEL (reference sequence). The CDR3 spans 16 residues. The CDR3 reads CASSQALLGARETQYF. The CDR3 DNA reads TGTGCCAGCAGCCAAGCCCTTTTGGGGGCGCGAGAGACCCAGTACTTC.

This clonotype was picked up many times. The CDR3 region has the DNA TGTGCCAGCAGCACGGACTGGAACTATGGCTACACCTTC. It is translated as CASSTDWNYGYTF. The chain joins TRBV7-8 to TRBJ1-2; D gene ambiguous. Germline lookup yields CDR1 SGHVS and CDR2 FQNEAQ. The ends were cut back, 5 bases at V and 2 bases at J, with 9 bases in the middle. The CDR3 runs 13 residues.

This clonotype was observed a handful of times. The chain couples TRBV12-3 or TRBV12-4 to TRBJ1-1, with D possibly being TRBD1 (6 bases). CDR3 length: 14 residues. The germline V and J ends were trimmed by 7 bases and 5 bases, with 17 bases remaining between them. CDR3 bases: TGTGCCAGCACCCTTGAGGCGGGGGCGACTGAAGCTTTCTTT. Encoded protein: CASTLEAGATEAFF.

CDR3 in DNA: TGTGCCAGCAGTTCCCAGGAGACCTACGAGCAGTACTTC. This encodes CASSSQETYEQYF. The V call is TRBV12-3 or TRBV12-4, the J call TRBJ2-7; D ambiguous. The V end lost 4 bases, the J end lost 2 bases, and 9 bases lay between the germline ends. The CDR3 is 13 amino acids.

In this sample, this clonotype turned up a few times. The gene calls are TRBV9 and TRBJ1-2, with 7 positions matching TRBD1. Unmatched junction bases numbered 4, after V lost 0 bases and J lost 5 bases. The CDR3 covers 14 residues. Germline-derived CDR1 and CDR2 are SGDLS and YYNGEE. CDR3 nucleotides: TGTGCCAGCAGCGTAGGGGACAGACCGTATGGCTACACCTTC. This encodes CASSVGDRPYGYTF.

This clonotype has a count of ten or more. The rearrangement links TRBV6-2 or TRBV6-3 to TRBJ1-1; D uncertain. The V end was cut by 6 bases, the J end by 3 bases, with 8 bases between. Germline V gene sequence: CDR1 MNHEY, CDR2 SVGEGT. The CDR3 covers 12 residues. CDR3 sequence (DNA): TGTGCCAGCAGCGACATTTACACTGAAGCTTTCTTT. It encodes CASSDIYTEAFF.

The chain recombines TRBV6-2 or TRBV6-3 with TRBJ1-1, with D uncertain. The CDR3 covers 13 residues. Germline V gene lookup returns CDR1 MNHEY and CDR2 SVGEGT. The V end was cut by 2 bases, the J end by 5 bases, with 9 bases between. The CDR3 here is CASSYGVGTEAFF. The CDR3 bases are TGTGCCAGCAGTTACGGGGTGGGGACTGAAGCTTTCTTT.

The chain joins TRBV9 to TRBJ2-5; TRBD2 matches 7 bases. CDR1 and CDR2 from the germline V gene are SGDLS and YYNGEE. The CDR3 contains 15 residues. Losses at the gene ends were 2 bases for V and 1 base for J; bases not matched to a gene: 5. The CDR3 is CASSVLGGIQETQYF. CDR3 nucleotides: TGTGCCAGCAGCGTCCTCGGGGGGATCCAAGAGACCCAGTACTTC.

V is TRBV19 and J is TRBJ1-4, with D hard to call. Germline CDR1 LNHDA, CDR2 SQIVND (reference sequence). V was cut by 7 bases and J by 4 bases, with 34 bases left in between. CDR3 length equals 21 residues. The CDR3 loop is CASIPPFVGEPNRSFNEKLFF. In DNA, the CDR3 is TGTGCCAGTATTCCTCCTTTCGTCGGTGAGCCGAATCGAAGCTTTAATGAAAAACTGTTTTTT.

This clonotype has only a few counts. The chain combines TRBV14 with TRBJ2-1; TRBD2 matches 13 bases. In germline, CDR1 is SGHDN, CDR2 FVKESK. The CDR3 sequence is 16 residues long. V trimming: 2 bases; J trimming: 6 bases; junction bases outside the gene matches: 4. The chain's CDR3 is CASSQPGLAGSNEQFF. The CDR3 nucleotides are TGTGCCAGCAGCCAACCGGGACTAGCGGGATCCAATGAGCAGTTCTTC.

The chain employs TRBV19 and TRBJ2-1; possible D gene TRBD2, 5 bases. CDR3 length equals 16 residues. Germline loops: CDR1 LNHDA, CDR2 SQIVND (reference sequence). Trimming took off 5 bases at V and 2 bases at J, with 16 bases between the two ends. The CDR3 spells CASSLSLGSAYNEQFF. CDR3 bases: TGTGCCAGTAGTCTAAGCTTGGGGAGCGCCTACAATGAGCAGTTCTTC.